This T cell receptor beta chain was sequenced for a study of cytomegalovirus exposure and HLA in healthy donors. Study-wide background: HLA-typed donors were the source of tens of millions of unique TCRs held in an early data release. Overall study results and limits: In an earlier analysis, in approximately 630 donors, most V segments appeared productive either ~87% or ~30% of the time. Further analysis, carried out later, found HLA-associated TCR beta chains more clonally expanded than equally common other chains. Among CMV-associated TCR beta chains, most appeared HLA-restricted in a later analysis.

This CDR3 contains 18 residues. Germline CDR1 and CDR2: SGHDT and YYEEEE. About this clone itself: Its antigen is as yet unknown.

PCR amplification relied on 60 Vbeta primers (plus 13 Jbeta primers). Sequencing used immunoSEQ multiplex PCR; TCRdb keeps in-frame clones, though not all of them. The sample comprises approximately 140,000 clones, about 82% of which are singletons, and 2% to 2.5% rests with the top ten. The rearrangement links TRBV5-6 to TRBJ2-5; 10 bases are shared with TRBD2. The DNA end lines up better with TRBJ2-7; the J call may be wrong. Sequencing was performed on PBMCs. The source of this sequence is a man in his thirties or forties in good health and CMV-seronegative. The DNA of the CDR3 is TGTGCCAGCAGCTTGGCCCTCACTAGCGGGGTCGAGGGGTACGAGCAGTACTTC. Translated, it gives CASSLALTSGVEGYEQYF.